Included here is one T cell receptor (beta chain) sequence, with context. The target antigen is unknown. The germline CDR1 and CDR2 sequences are SGHTA and FQGNSA. The CDR3 runs to 15 residues. The ends lost 3 bases at V and 5 bases at J; junction bases unmatched: 4. The entry originates in a study of CD8+ T cells in alopecia areata. cDNA prepared by RNA extraction and subsequent reverse transcription served as the template for sequencing. The table came from immunoSEQ multiplex PCR; TCRdb's copy has only in-frame clones and leaves some out. Altogether 100,000 to 130,000 clones are present, 84% being singletons, with the ten largest covering 20% to 25%. Points from the study as a whole: There were many expanded lesional clones persisting in scalp and blood during tofacitinib.

Treatment indicated: oral pan-JAK inhibitor, 5-10 mg twice daily. The receptor comes from a human donor with alopecia areata. This specimen was CD8+ T cells sorted from blood, taken at week 24, from a patient treated with tofacitinib. The rearrangement uses TRBV7-2 and TRBJ2-5, with TRBD2 matching 12 bases. CDR3 residues: CASSFPSGGAETQYF. CDR3 DNA: TGTGCCAGCAGCTTCCCTAGCGGGGGGGCGGAGACCCAGTACTTC.